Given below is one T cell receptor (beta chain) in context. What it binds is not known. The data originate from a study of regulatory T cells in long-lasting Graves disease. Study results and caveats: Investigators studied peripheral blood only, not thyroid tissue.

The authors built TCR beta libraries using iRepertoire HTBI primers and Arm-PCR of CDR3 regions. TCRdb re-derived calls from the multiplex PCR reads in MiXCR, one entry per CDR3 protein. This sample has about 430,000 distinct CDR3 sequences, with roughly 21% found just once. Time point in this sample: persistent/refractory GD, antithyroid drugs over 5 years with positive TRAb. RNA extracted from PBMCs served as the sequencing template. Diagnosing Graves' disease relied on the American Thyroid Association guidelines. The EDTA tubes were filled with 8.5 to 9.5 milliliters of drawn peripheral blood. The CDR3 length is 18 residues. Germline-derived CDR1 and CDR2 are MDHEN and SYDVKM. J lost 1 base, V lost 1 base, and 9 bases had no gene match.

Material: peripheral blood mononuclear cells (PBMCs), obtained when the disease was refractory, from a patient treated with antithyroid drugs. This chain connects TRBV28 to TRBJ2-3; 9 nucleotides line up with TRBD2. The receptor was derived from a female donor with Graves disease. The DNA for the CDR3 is TGTGCCAGCAGTTTATATCCCTCTTTAGCGGGAGGCACAGATACGCAGTATTTT. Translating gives CASSLYPSLAGGTDTQYF.